The 13 T cell receptor beta chains listed next were all sequenced from one sample in a study of T cell responses to AZD1222 COVID-19 vaccine. Profiling relied on immunoSEQ multiplex PCR, and the TCRdb table lists in-frame clones only, not all of them. Of 150,000 to 180,000 clones in the sample, roughly 90% were seen once. The sample here was peripheral blood, taken on day 0 of AZD1222 vaccination. The receptors originated from an adult in good health.

This clone was detected once. The chain combines TRBV7-2 with TRBJ1-4; D ambiguous. V lost 3 bases to trimming and J lost 0 bases, with 5 bases between them. The CDR3 contains 14 residues. Germline-derived CDR1 and CDR2 are SGHTA and FQGNSA. The CDR3 sequence: CASSFAATNEKLFF. The CDR3 bases are TGTGCCAGCAGCTTCGCCGCAACTAATGAAAAACTGTTTTTT.

The rearrangement links TRBV7-2 to TRBJ2-7, with D perhaps TRBD2 (5 bases). Germline CDR1 reads SGHTA; CDR2 reads FQGNSA. This CDR3 is 14 amino acids long. The germline V and J ends were trimmed by 2 bases and 1 base, with 9 bases remaining between them. The CDR3 is CASSLSRGSYEQYF. As DNA, the CDR3 is TGTGCCAGCAGCTTATCGAGAGGGTCCTACGAGCAGTACTTC.

This sequence joins TRBV6-5 and TRBJ1-2; TRBD1 is a possible D gene (6 bases). Germline V gene lookup returns CDR1 MNHEY and CDR2 SVGAGI. V was clipped by 6 bases and J by 5 bases, with 19 bases between them. CDR3 length equals 15 residues. CDR3 DNA: TGTGCCAGCAGGCCAGGTCAGGGGAACTTATATGGCTACACCTTC. Protein sequence: CASRPGQGNLYGYTF.

The chain recombines TRBV11-3 with TRBJ2-2; 9 positions match TRBD1. V trimming: 5 bases; J trimming: 7 bases; junction bases outside the gene matches: 5. Germline loops: CDR1 SGHNT, CDR2 YENEEA. There are 14 residues in the CDR3. The CDR3, as DNA: TGTGCCAGCAGCCGAGGACAGGGGATCGGGGAGCTGTTTTTT. This encodes CASSRGQGIGELFF. Based on the CDR3 plus reference TRBV11-3 and TRBJ2-2, the full variable domain is EAGVVQSPRYKIIEKKQPVAFWCNPISGHNTLYWYLQNLGQGPELLIRYENEEAVDDSQLPKDRFSAERLKGVDSTLKIQPAELGDSAVYLCASSRGQGIGELFFGEGSRLTVL.

This clone was recorded only once. The CDR3: CASSQGVSWNEQFF. The CDR3 DNA reads TGCGCCAGCAGCCAAGGAGTAAGTTGGAATGAGCAGTTCTTC. The rearrangement links TRBV4-3 to TRBJ2-1; no firm D call. V shed 1 base and J shed 7 bases, with 11 bases lying between them. CDR1 and CDR2 from the germline V gene are LGHNA and YSLEER. The CDR3 loop spans 14 amino acids.

V is TRBV5-1 and J is TRBJ1-2; D gene uncertain. Germline CDR1 SGHRS, CDR2 YFSETQ. The V and J ends lost 4 bases and 5 bases respectively, with 9 bases between them. CDR3 size: 12 residues. This CDR3 is CASSPESYGYTF. CDR3 coding DNA: TGCGCCAGCAGCCCCGAATCTTATGGCTACACCTTC.

V is TRBV7-3 and J is TRBJ2-1; weak D call: TRBD2 (6 bases). The CDR3 has 15 residues. Germline loops: CDR1 SGHTA, CDR2 FQGTGA. The V end lost 2 bases, the J end lost 0 bases, and 8 bases lay between the germline ends. DNA for the CDR3: TGTGCCAGCAGCTTAGCGGGGAACTCCTACAATGAGCAGTTCTTC. Protein: CASSLAGNSYNEQFF.

CDR3 loop: CAISGGSYEQYF. CDR3 in DNA: TGTGCCATCAGTGGGGGTAGCTACGAGCAGTACTTC. The chain has TRBV10-3 and TRBJ2-7; D is undetermined. The CDR3 contains 12 residues. The germline CDR1 and CDR2 sequences are ENHRY and SYGVKD. Trimming removed 4 bases from V and 3 bases from J, with 7 bases in between.

This rearrangement joins TRBV6-2 or TRBV6-3 to TRBJ1-2; D gene ambiguous. Germline V gene sequence: CDR1 MNHEY, CDR2 SVGEGT. Between the trimmed V and J ends, which lost 2 bases and 11 bases, there was a span of 18 bases. The CDR3 is 14 amino acids. Here the CDR3 reads CASSYVQAATRYTF. In DNA form, the CDR3 reads TGTGCCAGCAGTTACGTCCAGGCGGCTACTAGATACACCTTC.

This clone was picked up a small number of times. The DNA for the CDR3 is TGTGCCACGGGACTAGCGGGGGACTTCTACGAGCAGTACTTC. Protein sequence: CATGLAGDFYEQYF. The chain couples TRBV10-3 to TRBJ2-7; 14 bases fit TRBD2. The CDR3 runs to 14 residues. V gave up 10 bases and J gave up 3 bases; unmatched junction bases: 5. The V gene's germline CDR1 is ENHRY and CDR2 SYGVKD.

The chain recombines TRBV24-1 with TRBJ2-2; D might be TRBD2 (5 bases). V lost 3 bases and J lost 4, with 11 bases in between. The length of the CDR3 is 15 residues. Germline V gene data show CDR1 as KGHDR and CDR2 as SFDVKD. The CDR3: CATSDRLSSTGELFF. The CDR3 DNA reads TGTGCCACCAGTGATCGACTAAGCTCCACCGGGGAGCTGTTTTTT.

V is TRBV15 and J is TRBJ1-1; D call uncertain. The CDR3 is 15 amino acids. CDR1 and CDR2 (germline): LNHNV, YYDKDF (reference sequence). Trimming shortened V by 4 bases and J by 1 base, and 13 bases separated the two germline ends. CDR3 in DNA: TGTGCCACCAGCACACGGTCGGGGAGGAACACTGAAGCTTTCTTT. It specifies CATSTRSGRNTEAFF.

The chain combines TRBV5-1 with TRBJ1-3; tentatively, D is TRBD1 (5 bases). V gave up 4 bases and J gave up 2 bases, with 13 bases separating them. Germline CDR1 reads SGHRS; CDR2 reads YFSETQ. The CDR3 totals 15 residues. The CDR3 region is CASSPGTAAGNTIYF. The CDR3 DNA sequence: TGCGCCAGCAGCCCCGGGACTGCCGCTGGAAACACCATATATTTT.